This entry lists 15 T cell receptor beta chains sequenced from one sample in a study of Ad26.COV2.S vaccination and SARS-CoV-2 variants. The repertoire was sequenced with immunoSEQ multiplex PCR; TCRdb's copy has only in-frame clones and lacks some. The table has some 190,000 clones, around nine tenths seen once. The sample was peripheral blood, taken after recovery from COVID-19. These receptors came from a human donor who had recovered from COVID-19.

CDR3 sequence (DNA): TGCGCCAGCAGCAACAGGGATGGCTACACCTTC. As protein: CASSNRDGYTF. The chain couples TRBV5-1 to TRBJ1-2; D may be TRBD1 (6 bases). Germline CDR1 reads SGHRS; CDR2 reads YFSETQ. V gave up 4 bases and J gave up 6 bases, with 7 bases separating them. The CDR3 runs to 11 residues.

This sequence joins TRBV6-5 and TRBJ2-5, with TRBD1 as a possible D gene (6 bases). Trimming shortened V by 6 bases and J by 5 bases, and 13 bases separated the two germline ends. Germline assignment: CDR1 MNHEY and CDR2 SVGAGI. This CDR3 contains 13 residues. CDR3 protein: CASSRTVFETQYF. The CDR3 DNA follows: TGTGCCAGCAGCAGGACAGTTTTCGAGACCCAGTACTTC.

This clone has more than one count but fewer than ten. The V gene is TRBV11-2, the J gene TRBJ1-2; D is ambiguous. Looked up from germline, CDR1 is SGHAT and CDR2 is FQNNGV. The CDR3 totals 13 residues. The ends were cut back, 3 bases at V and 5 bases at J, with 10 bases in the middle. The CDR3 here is CASSLYPPYGYTF. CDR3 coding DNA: TGTGCCAGCAGCTTGTACCCCCCGTATGGCTACACCTTC.

The DNA of the CDR3 is TGTGCCAGCAGCCCGGGACTAGCGGGATCGAATGAGCAGTTCTTC. Protein sequence: CASSPGLAGSNEQFF. The V gene is TRBV7-6, the J gene TRBJ2-1; 13 nucleotides agree with TRBD2. Germline lookup yields CDR1 SGHVS and CDR2 FNYEAQ. CDR3 length equals 15 residues. The V and J ends lost 5 bases and 7 bases, in that order; junction bases with no gene match: 5.

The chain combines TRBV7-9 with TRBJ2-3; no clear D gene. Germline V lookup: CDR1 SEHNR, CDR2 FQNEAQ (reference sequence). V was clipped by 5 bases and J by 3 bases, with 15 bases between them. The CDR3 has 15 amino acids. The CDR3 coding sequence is TGTGCCAGCAGCCGTGTTGAGTTAAGGACAGATACGCAGTATTTT. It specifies CASSRVELRTDTQYF.

The CDR3 loop reads CASSRQSYNEQFF. The CDR3 nucleotides read TGTGCCAGCAGCCGACAGTCCTACAATGAGCAGTTCTTC. V usage is TRBV6-5 and J usage is TRBJ2-1; weak D call: TRBD1 (5 bases). Germline lookup yields CDR1 MNHEY and CDR2 SVGAGI. The germline V and J ends were trimmed by 6 bases and 1 base, with 7 bases remaining between them. The CDR3 spans 13 residues.

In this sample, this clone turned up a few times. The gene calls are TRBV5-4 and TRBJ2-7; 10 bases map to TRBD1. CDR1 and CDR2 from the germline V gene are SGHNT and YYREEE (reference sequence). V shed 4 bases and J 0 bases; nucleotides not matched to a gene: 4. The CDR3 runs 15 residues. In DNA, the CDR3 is TGTGCCAGCAGCGGAGGACAGGGGGGCTCCTACGAGCAGTACTTC. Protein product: CASSGGQGGSYEQYF.

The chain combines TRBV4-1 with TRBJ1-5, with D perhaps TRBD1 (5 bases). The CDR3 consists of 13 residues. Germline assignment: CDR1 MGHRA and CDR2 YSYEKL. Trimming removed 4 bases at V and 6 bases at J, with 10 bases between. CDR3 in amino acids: CASSLERGQPQHF. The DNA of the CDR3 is TGCGCCAGCAGCCTTGAGAGGGGTCAGCCCCAGCATTTT.

CDR3 residues: CASSRGTSDGQFF. CDR3 DNA sequence: TGTGCCAGCAGCCGGGGGACATCGGATGGGCAGTTCTTC. The chain has TRBV11-3 and TRBJ2-1; D is perhaps TRBD1 or TRBD2 (6 bases each). Germline CDR1 reads SGHNT; CDR2 reads YENEEA. V lost 5 bases, J lost 12 bases, and 17 bases lay in between. The CDR3 extends over 13 amino acids.

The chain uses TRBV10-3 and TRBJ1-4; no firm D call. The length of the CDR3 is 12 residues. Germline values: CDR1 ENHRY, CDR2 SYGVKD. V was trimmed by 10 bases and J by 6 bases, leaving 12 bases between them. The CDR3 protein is CATKGSDEKLFF. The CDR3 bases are TGTGCCACCAAAGGATCCGATGAAAAACTGTTTTTT.

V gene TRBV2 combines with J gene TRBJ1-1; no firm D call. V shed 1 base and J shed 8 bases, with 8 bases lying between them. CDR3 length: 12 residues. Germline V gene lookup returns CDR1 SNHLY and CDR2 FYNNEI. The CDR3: CASSEVYGEAFF. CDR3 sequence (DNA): TGTGCCAGCAGTGAAGTGTACGGAGAAGCTTTCTTT.

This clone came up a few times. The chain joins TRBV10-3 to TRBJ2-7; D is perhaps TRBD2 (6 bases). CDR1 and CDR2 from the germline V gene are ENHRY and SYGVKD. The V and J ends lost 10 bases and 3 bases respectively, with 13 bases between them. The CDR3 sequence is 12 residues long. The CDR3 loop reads CARSSEGYEQYF. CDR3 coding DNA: TGTGCCAGGTCTAGCGAGGGCTACGAGCAGTACTTC.

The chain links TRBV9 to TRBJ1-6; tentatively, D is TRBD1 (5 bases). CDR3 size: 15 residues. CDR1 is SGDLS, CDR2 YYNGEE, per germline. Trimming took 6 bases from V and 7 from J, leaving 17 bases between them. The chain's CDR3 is CASTRDPSINSPLHF. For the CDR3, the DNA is TGTGCCAGCACCCGGGACCCTTCAATCAATTCACCCCTCCACTTT.

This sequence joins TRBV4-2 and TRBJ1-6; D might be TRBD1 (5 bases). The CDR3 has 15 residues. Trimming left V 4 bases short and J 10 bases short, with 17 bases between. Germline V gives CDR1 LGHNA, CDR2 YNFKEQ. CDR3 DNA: TGTGCCAGCAGCCCGAGACAAGGACAAAGCTCACCCCTCCACTTT. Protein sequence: CASSPRQGQSSPLHF.

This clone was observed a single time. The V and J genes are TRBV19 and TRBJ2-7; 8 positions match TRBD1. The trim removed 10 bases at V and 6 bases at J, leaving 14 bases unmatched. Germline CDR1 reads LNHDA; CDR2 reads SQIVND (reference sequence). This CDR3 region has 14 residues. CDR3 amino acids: CATADRGRSSEQYF. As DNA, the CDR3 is TGTGCCACCGCCGACAGGGGACGGAGCAGCGAGCAGTACTTC.